These 21 T cell receptor beta chains share one sample of origin, sequenced in a study of blood T cells in healthy people across ages. Primed by a sample-barcoded 5' primer and a J-beta primer mix, a second PCR proceeded for 7 to 11 cycles. MiXCR, applied by TCRdb to the 5' RACE reads, yields one record per CDR3 protein. The repertoire holds about 620,000 distinct CDR3 sequences, with under 65% as singletons. The sequenced sample was blood. The receptors shown here come from a woman of 80 years or more in good health.

V gene TRBV27 combines with J gene TRBJ2-1; weak D call: TRBD2 (6 bases). This CDR3 contains 16 residues. CDR1 is MNHEY, CDR2 SMNVEV, per germline (reference sequence). Trimming left V 1 base short and J 4 bases short, with 14 bases between. CDR3 nucleotide sequence: TGTGCCAGCAGTTTATATCGCGGGATAGTTTACAATGAGCAGTTCTTC. It encodes CASSLYRGIVYNEQFF.

This clonotype was seen ten or more times. Here the CDR3 DNA reads TGCAGTACTTGGACAGGTGGCAATCAGCCCCAGCATTTT. Its translation is CSTWTGGNQPQHF. The chain is built from TRBV20-1 and TRBJ1-5; 7 bases are shared with TRBD1. After removal of 8 bases from V and 2 bases from J, the junction contained 6 bases not matched to a gene. Germline V gives CDR1 DFQATT, CDR2 SNEGSKA (reference sequence). This CDR3 has 13 amino acids.

The chain has TRBV19 and TRBJ1-1; D is ambiguous. Germline V lookup: CDR1 LNHDA, CDR2 SQIVND (reference sequence). Trimming left V 0 bases short and J 1 base short, with 0 bases between. This CDR3 region has 12 residues. The CDR3 nucleotides are TGTGCCAGTAGTATAGAGAACACTGAAGCTTTCTTT. It codes for CASSIENTEAFF.

This clonotype was counted ten times or more. The chain has TRBV6-2 or TRBV6-3 and TRBJ2-3, with TRBD1 identical over 8 bases. CDR1 is MNHEY and CDR2 is SVGEGT in the germline V gene. The J segment lost 2 bases and the V segment lost 7 bases, leaving 8 bases of the junction unmatched. This CDR3 is built from 15 residues. CDR3 in DNA: TGTGCCAGCACAAAACGGGGACAGGACACAGATACGCAGTATTTT. This translates into CASTKRGQDTDTQYF.

This clonotype was picked up many times. V is TRBV20-1 and J is TRBJ2-1; 11 bases line up with TRBD1. Germline CDR1 DFQATT, CDR2 SNEGSKA (reference sequence). This CDR3 comprises 15 residues. V was clipped by 0 bases and J by 8 bases; unmatched bases: 6. The CDR3 reads CSARDRTGGSDEQFF. CDR3 nucleotides: TGCAGTGCTAGAGACAGGACAGGGGGCTCGGATGAGCAGTTCTTC.

This clonotype has a count of ten or more. A much bigger clone sits one base away, suggesting this may be a read error. V gene TRBV6-5 combines with J gene TRBJ2-1; the D gene is possibly TRBD1 (5 bases). This CDR3 region has 11 residues. With 8 bases removed from V and 12 bases from J, the gap between germline ends came to 14 bases. CDR1 MNHEY and CDR2 SVGAGI come from the germline V gene. As DNA, the CDR3 is TGTGCCAGCCGTAGACAGTTTGTGCAGTTCTTC. The encoded protein is CASRRQFVQFF.

This clonotype was detected ten times or more. The genes are TRBV29-1 and TRBJ2-3; D gene uncertain. Germline V gene lookup returns CDR1 SQVTM and CDR2 ANQGSEA. CDR3 length: 10 residues. V lost 4 bases to trimming and J lost 9 bases, with 8 bases between them. CDR3 region: CSVGATTQYF. The CDR3 bases are TGCAGCGTTGGGGCCACGACGCAGTATTTT.

This clonotype was observed at least ten times. The chain joins TRBV2 to TRBJ2-3, with TRBD2 matching 7 bases. The V gene's germline CDR1 is SNHLY and CDR2 FYNNEI. Germline trimming cut 6 bases from V and 1 base from J; bases unmatched to any gene: 7. This CDR3 has 15 residues. CDR3 loop: CASRGAGDRTDTQYF. CDR3 nucleotides: TGTGCCAGCAGGGGCGCGGGGGACCGCACAGATACGCAGTATTTT.

The chain recombines TRBV25-1 with TRBJ2-7; TRBD2 aligns across 12 bases. The CDR3 is 20 residues long. Germline V CDR1 and CDR2: MGHDK, SYGVNS. Trimming cost V 1 base and J 0 bases; bases outside gene matches: 13. CDR3 in amino acids: CASSECGLAGHHYYSYEQYF. The CDR3, as DNA: TGTGCCAGCAGTGAATGTGGACTAGCGGGGCATCACTATTACTCCTACGAGCAGTACTTC.

This clonotype was counted between two and nine times. CDR3 amino acids: CAAPVTGGMNTGELFF. The CDR3 nucleotides read TGTGCCGCCCCCGTCACCGGCGGGATGAACACCGGGGAGCTGTTTTTT. The chain links TRBV7-8 to TRBJ2-2; D is perhaps TRBD2 (6 bases). The V gene's germline CDR1 is SGHVS and CDR2 FQNEAQ. V lost 11 bases and J 1 base, leaving 20 bases between the germline ends. This CDR3 contains 16 residues.

This clonotype was picked up a small number of times. This chain connects TRBV12-3 or TRBV12-4 to TRBJ2-1; a possible D gene is TRBD1 (6 bases). The CDR3 has 13 amino acids. V was clipped by 4 bases and J by 10 bases, with 14 bases between them. CDR3 sequence (DNA): TGTGCCAGCAGTTGTGGGGGCTTTTTGGAGCAGTTCTTC. It yields the protein CASSCGGFLEQFF.

The chain links TRBV19 to TRBJ1-3, with TRBD1 matching 8 bases. Germline assignment: CDR1 LNHDA and CDR2 SQIVND (reference sequence). Germline trimming cut 6 bases from V and 2 bases from J; bases unmatched to any gene: 0. The CDR3 extends over 13 amino acids. The CDR3 nucleotides read TGTGCCAGTAGGGACAGGGCTGGAAACACCATATATTTT. Protein: CASRDRAGNTIYF. The full variable domain, in which reference TRBV19 and TRBJ1-3 provide the parts outside the CDR3, is DGGITQSPKYLFRKEGQNVTLSCEQNLNHDAMYWYRQDPGQGLRLIYYSQIVNDFQKGDIAEGYSVSREKKESFPLTVTSAQKNPTAFYLCASRDRAGNTIYFGEGSWLTVV.

This clonotype was detected ten times or more. This chain's CDR3 is CSARDRPGGYEQYF. The DNA for the CDR3 is TGCAGTGCTAGAGATAGGCCAGGGGGTTACGAGCAGTACTTC. The V call is TRBV20-1, the J call TRBJ2-7, with 7 bases aligning to TRBD1. The CDR3 consists of 14 residues. The junction had 6 bases not matched to a gene; V was cut back by 0 bases and J by 4 bases. Germline lookup yields CDR1 DFQATT and CDR2 SNEGSKA (reference sequence).

V and J are TRBV5-1 and TRBJ2-5; D unclear. Germline-derived CDR1 and CDR2 are SGHRS and YFSETQ. Between the trimmed V and J ends, which lost 1 base and 10 bases, there was a span of 14 bases. This CDR3 is built from 13 residues. For the CDR3, the DNA is TGCGCCAGCAGCTTGAGGTCCCCCGGTAGCCAGTACTTC. This codes for CASSLRSPGSQYF.

V is TRBV15 and J is TRBJ2-7, with D perhaps matching TRBD1 (5 bases). The V end lost 3 bases, the J end lost 0 bases, and 12 bases lay between the germline ends. The CDR3 runs 15 residues. Germline-derived CDR1 and CDR2 are LNHNV and YYDKDF (reference sequence). CDR3 residues: CATSRRQPYSYEQYF. CDR3 sequence (DNA): TGTGCCACCAGCAGGAGACAGCCATACTCCTACGAGCAGTACTTC.

The V gene is TRBV14, the J gene TRBJ2-1; D is undetermined. The CDR3 runs 14 residues. The germline V and J ends were trimmed by 2 bases and 5 bases, with 10 bases remaining between them. The germline CDR1 and CDR2 sequences are SGHDN and FVKESK. The CDR3 loop reads CASSQLDGHNEQFF. The CDR3 bases are TGTGCCAGCAGCCAACTGGACGGTCACAATGAGCAGTTCTTC.

This clonotype was observed a handful of times. The CDR3 coding sequence is TGCGCCAGCAGCCTCGACGGGGACACTGAAGCTTTCTTT. Translation gives CASSLDGDTEAFF. The V and J genes are TRBV5-1 and TRBJ1-1, with D unclear. The germline CDR1 and CDR2 sequences are SGHRS and YFSETQ. Trimming stripped 4 bases from V and 3 bases from J, with 10 bases between. The length of the CDR3 is 13 residues.

Comment on this clonotype: This may be a read error: a much more frequent sequence differs by one nucleotide. The chain combines TRBV6-6 with TRBJ1-1, with TRBD1 identical over 7 bases. Trimming took 7 bases from V and 4 from J; bases not matched to a gene: 9. The CDR3 contains 14 residues. Per germline, CDR1 MNHNY and CDR2 SVGAGI (reference sequence). The CDR3 region is CASTQEGARTEAFF. CDR3 nucleotide sequence: TGTGCCAGCACCCAAGAGGGGGCTCGCACTGAAGCTTTCTTT.

The V call is TRBV9, the J call TRBJ2-3; perhaps TRBD1 as D (5 bases). The CDR3 length is 15 residues. Germline assignment: CDR1 SGDLS and CDR2 YYNGEE. V shed 0 bases and J shed 4 bases, with 12 bases lying between them. CDR3 sequence (DNA): TGTGCCAGCAGCGTAGCAACCTGGGGCGCAGATACGCAGTATTTT. Encoded protein: CASSVATWGADTQYF.

The V and J genes are TRBV7-2 and TRBJ2-2; 7 bases agree with TRBD1. The CDR3 is made up of 15 amino acids. V lost 6 bases to trimming and J lost 1 base; unmatched junction nucleotides: 5. Germline-derived CDR1 and CDR2 are SGHTA and FQGNSA. CDR3 region: CASRQGPWNTGELFF. CDR3 bases: TGTGCCAGCAGACAGGGGCCCTGGAACACCGGGGAGCTGTTTTTT.

This clonotype was seen only a few times. This chain uses TRBV27 with TRBJ2-3; the D gene is possibly TRBD2 (6 bases). CDR1 and CDR2 from the germline V gene are MNHEY and SMNVEV (reference sequence). Trimming took 5 bases from V and 5 from J, leaving 14 bases between them. This CDR3 contains 14 residues. The CDR3 DNA reads as TGTGCCAGCAGTATGGGAGGAGTAATAGATACGCAGTATTTT. It encodes CASSMGGVIDTQYF.